This entry features one TCR beta chain sequence. The data were produced by immunoSEQ multiplex PCR, yet TCRdb's version contains in-frame clones alone and is incomplete. The table includes 75,000 to 90,000 clones, roughly 90% detected once. This specimen belongs to a study of control samples from healthy donors and cancer patients. The sequenced sample consisted of PBMCs. The clonotype was recovered from a woman aged 45-65 years with colorectal cancer.

CDR3 sequence reads: CASSFRDYGETQYF. The CDR3 DNA sequence: TGTGCCAGCAGCTTCCGGGACTATGGAGAGACCCAGTACTTC. The chain uses TRBV5-6 and TRBJ2-5; 7 bases align to TRBD2. Trimming removed 2 bases from V and 4 bases from J; junction bases left unmatched: 5. Germline assignment: CDR1 SGHDT and CDR2 YYEEEE. This CDR3 comprises 14 residues.